The subject of this entry is one TCR beta chain. Its specificity is unknown. Data came from immunoSEQ multiplex PCR; TCRdb stores just in-frame clones and leaves some out. The table lists about 110,000 clones, roughly 89% of them singletons. This entry is derived from a study of T cell responses to AZD1222 COVID-19 vaccine. Findings of the study overall: The span of vaccine-associated CD4 TCRs extended across spike, with dominance at 160-218 and 743-854. Nearly half of spike-specific TCRs reportedly target unmutated variant regions.

The germline V gene encodes CDR1 SGHDT and CDR2 YYEEEE. V was pared by 4 bases and J by 0 bases, with 16 bases between. CDR3 length equals 16 residues. This clonotype originated in an adult who received the AZD1222 COVID-19 vaccine. The sample consisted of peripheral blood, taken 28 days after the second AZD1222 dose. This chain uses TRBV5-6 with TRBJ1-1, with D tentatively TRBD1 (6 bases). CDR3 bases: TGTGCCAGCAGCACAGGACAGACATACATGAACACTGAAGCTTTCTTT. Protein: CASSTGQTYMNTEAFF.